These T cell receptor beta chains were read from a single sample in a study of blood T cell repertoires in COVID-19. Measured with immunoSEQ multiplex PCR; TCRdb has only the in-frame clones, and not every one. The data show 150,000 or so clones, roughly 88% seen once. Sequenced: PBMCs or T cells enriched from blood (not recorded which). The source is a woman aged 50 to 60 who had recovered from COVID-19. Both conserved end residues are part of each CDR3. A D gene is named only where the DNA matches it firmly. Part of the rows lack a size; the others show once, few, many or a class for expanded clones.

. TRBJ2-3 . TRBV19 CASMQGSIHARDTQYF TGTGCCAGTATGCAGGGCAGCATACACGCAAGAGATACGCAGTATTTT
TRBD1 TRBJ2-2 . TRBV7-8 CASRWTGGASGELFF TGTGCCAGCAGGTGGACAGGGGGCGCCTCCGGGGAGCTGTTTTTT
. TRBJ2-1 . TRBV5-1 CASSFRGEPFF TGCGCCAGCAGCTTCAGGGGTGAGCCGTTCTTC
. TRBJ2-7 . TRBV30 CAWRKRRIKDEQYF TGTGCCTGGAGGAAGCGTAGGATCAAGGACGAGCAGTACTTC
TRBD1 TRBJ2-7 . TRBV3-1/TRBV3-2 CASSQDTTGLLLEQYF TGTGCCAGCAGCCAAGATACGACAGGGCTCCTCCTCGAGCAGTACTTC
TRBD2 TRBJ2-3 . TRBV5-1 CASSPQPSGEFTDTQYF TGCGCCAGCAGCCCCCAACCGAGCGGGGAATTCACAGATACGCAGTATTTT
TRBD2 TRBJ2-3 few TRBV5-1 CASSLVAGSTDTQYF TGCGCCAGCAGCTTGGTAGCGGGGAGCACAGATACGCAGTATTTT
. TRBJ2-2 . TRBV9 CASSVVPGEAGELFF TGTGCCAGCAGCGTAGTACCGGGGGAGGCCGGGGAGCTGTTTTTT
. TRBJ2-5 . TRBV6-2/TRBV6-3 CASSYSNLAATQYF TGTGCCAGCAGTTACTCGAACTTAGCGGCGACCCAGTACTTC
TRBD2 TRBJ2-5 . TRBV5-1 CASSASGTSQETQYF TGCGCCAGCAGCGCCTCCGGGACTAGCCAAGAGACCCAGTACTTC
TRBD1 TRBJ2-5 . TRBV7-9 CASSDRGETQYF TGTGCCAGCAGCGACAGGGGAGAGACCCAGTACTTC
TRBD1 TRBJ2-3 . TRBV28 CASSLTGVDTDTQYF TGTGCCAGCAGCCTCACAGGGGTCGACACAGATACGCAGTATTTT
. TRBJ1-2 . TRBV30 CAWSVLYGYTF TGTGCCTGGAGTGTACTCTATGGCTACACCTTC
. TRBJ2-5 . TRBV7-2 CASSLVLQETQYF TGTGCCAGCAGCTTAGTGCTACAAGAGACCCAGTACTTC
. TRBJ2-5 few TRBV5-4 CASSLRGKETQYF TGTGCCAGCAGCTTGCGGGGGAAAGAGACCCAGTACTTC
. TRBJ1-3 . TRBV7-2 CASQWGGRETGNTIYF TGTGCCAGCCAGTGGGGGGGGCGCGAAACTGGAAACACCATATATTTT
TRBD2 TRBJ2-3 once TRBV5-1 CASSPASGGVSTDTQYF TGCGCCAGCAGCCCGGCAAGCGGGGGGGTAAGCACAGATACGCAGTATTTT
. TRBJ2-7 . TRBV3-1/TRBV3-2 CASRSVRHPLERSSYEQYF TGTGCCAGTAGGTCTGTGAGACACCCACTAGAGAGGAGCTCCTACGAGCAGTACTTC
. TRBJ2-1 . TRBV11-2 CASSLDLGLGAYNEQFF TGTGCCAGCAGCTTAGATCTGGGGCTAGGGGCCTACAATGAGCAGTTCTTC
TRBD2 TRBJ2-1 once TRBV7-2 CASSLAGGTYNEQFF TGTGCCAGCAGCCTAGCGGGGGGGACCTACAATGAGCAGTTCTTC
TRBD1 TRBJ1-2 . TRBV2 CASPLDRDYYGYTF TGTGCCAGCCCACTGGACAGGGATTATTATGGCTACACCTTC
TRBD1 TRBJ2-7 . TRBV12-3/TRBV12-4 CASSKRGREQYF TGTGCCAGCAGTAAAAGGGGGCGCGAGCAGTACTTC
TRBD2 TRBJ2-5 . TRBV4-2 CASSQETSGGETQYF TGTGCCAGCAGCCAAGAAACTAGCGGGGGGGAGACCCAGTACTTC
TRBD1 TRBJ1-4 . TRBV7-9 CASSLAQGQAANEKLFF TGTGCCAGCAGCTTAGCGCAGGGACAGGCCGCTAATGAAAAACTGTTTTTT
TRBD1 TRBJ1-2 . TRBV4-2 CASSPEQGAEGGYTF TGTGCCAGCAGCCCGGAACAGGGGGCGGAGGGTGGCTACACCTTC
TRBD1 TRBJ1-4 . TRBV11-3 CASSVTGVVEKLFF TGTGCCAGCAGCGTGACAGGGGTTGTTGAAAAACTGTTTTTT
. TRBJ2-3 . TRBV18 CASSPAFKDMGAYF TGTGCCAGCTCACCAGCTTTTAAGGACATGGGGGCGTATTTT
TRBD1 TRBJ1-5 . TRBV2 CASSPPQGVGNQPQHF TGTGCCAGCAGTCCCCCCCAGGGGGTGGGGAATCAGCCCCAGCATTTT
TRBD1 TRBJ1-1 . TRBV6-5 CASSYIQGVTTEAFF TGTGCCAGCAGTTACATCCAGGGGGTGACCACTGAAGCTTTCTTT
TRBD2 TRBJ2-4 . TRBV6-1 CASSDRLAGGRAKNIQYF TGTGCCAGCAGTGACAGGCTAGCGGGGGGGCGGGCCAAAAACATTCAGTACTTC
TRBD1 TRBJ1-3 . TRBV4-3 CASSQTGGKGYTIYF TGCGCCAGCAGCCAAACAGGGGGCAAGGGGTACACCATATATTTT
TRBD1 TRBJ1-1 once TRBV7-3 CASSLTKGAGTEAFF TGTGCCAGCAGCCTCACCAAGGGGGCAGGAACTGAAGCTTTCTTT
. TRBJ1-6 . TRBV6-5 CASSHLTPTNSPLHF TGTGCCAGCAGTCATTTGACACCAACGAATTCACCCCTCCACTTT
TRBD1 TRBJ1-1 . TRBV30 CAWGQGGTEAFF TGTGCCTGGGGACAGGGGGGCACTGAAGCTTTCTTT
. TRBJ2-7 few TRBV19 CASSPYTNSYEQYF TGTGCCAGTAGCCCCTACACTAACTCCTACGAGCAGTACTTC
. TRBJ1-2 few TRBV19 CASSIPGAYGYTF TGTGCCAGTAGTATCCCAGGGGCGTATGGCTACACCTTC
. TRBJ2-7 once TRBV11-2 CASSSRPTGVDEQYF TGTGCCAGCAGCTCCCGACCCACGGGGGTCGACGAGCAGTACTTC
. TRBJ2-2 . TRBV3-1/TRBV3-2 CASSQEYRGAGTGELFF TGTGCCAGCAGCCAAGAATACCGGGGCGCGGGGACCGGGGAGCTGTTTTTT
. TRBJ1-2 . TRBV19 CASTERGVGNYGYTF TGTGCCAGTACCGAACGGGGGGTTGGGAACTATGGCTACACCTTC
TRBD2 TRBJ2-3 once TRBV28 CASSSGGRTDTQYF TGTGCCAGCAGTAGCGGGGGCCGCACAGATACGCAGTATTTT
TRBD1 TRBJ1-3 . TRBV6-2/TRBV6-3 CASSYADRVYGNTIYF TGTGCCAGCAGTTATGCCGACAGGGTTTACGGAAACACCATATATTTT
. TRBJ1-2 . TRBV6-4 CASSGLYGYTF TGTGCCAGCAGTGGGCTGTATGGCTACACCTTC
TRBD2 TRBJ2-2 . TRBV7-6 CASSPIPTSTWNTGELFF TGTGCCAGCAGCCCCATCCCGACTAGCACTTGGAACACCGGGGAGCTGTTTTTT
. TRBJ2-5 . TRBV18 CASSLSVQETQYF TGTGCCAGCTCACTTTCAGTTCAAGAGACCCAGTACTTC
TRBD1 TRBJ1-2 . TRBV5-4 CASRSRPGTGGFYSGYTF TGTGCCAGCAGGTCTAGACCCGGGACAGGGGGCTTCTATTCTGGCTACACCTTC
TRBD2 TRBJ2-1 . TRBV11-2 CASSSPAGGSYNEQFF TGTGCCAGCAGCTCCCCGGCGGGGGGATCCTACAATGAGCAGTTCTTC
. TRBJ2-7 . TRBV5-1 CASSYFTYEQYF TGCGCCAGCAGCTACTTTACCTACGAGCAGTACTTC
TRBD1 TRBJ1-1 . TRBV5-1 CASSLVQGARTEAFF TGCGCCAGCAGCTTGGTGCAGGGGGCGAGGACTGAAGCTTTCTTT
. TRBJ2-4 . TRBV9 CASSVAGGGQNIQYF TGTGCCAGCAGCGTAGCTGGAGGGGGCCAAAACATTCAGTACTTC
TRBD2 TRBJ2-3 . TRBV11-2 CASSFHIAGGATDTQYF TGTGCCAGCAGCTTCCACATAGCGGGGGGGGCCACAGATACGCAGTATTTT
TRBD2 TRBJ2-3 . TRBV10-3 CATSPTSGGGDTQYF TGTGCCACGTCCCCGACTAGCGGGGGAGGAGATACGCAGTATTTT
. TRBJ1-5 once TRBV12-5 CASGLINQPQHF TGTGCTAGTGGTCTAATAAATCAGCCCCAGCATTTT
. TRBJ2-1 . TRBV6-1 CASSFYAGYYNEQFF TGTGCCAGCAGTTTTTACGCGGGGTACTACAATGAGCAGTTCTTC